This TCR beta chain was recovered during a study of T cell repertoires in cytomegalovirus infection. About the study: Indications of both CMV infection and matching HLA type were provided by public TCR beta signatures.

MiXCR, applied by TCRdb to the reads, yields one record per CDR3 protein. Of about 450,000 distinct CDR3 sequences in the sample, approximately 32% were seen once. Between the trimmed V and J ends, which lost 8 bases and 1 base, there was a span of 17 bases. The CDR3 runs to 16 residues. Germline V CDR1 and CDR2: SGHVS, FQNEAQ. This clonotype was seen a few times. Its antigen remains unknown. Study-wide findings and caveats: In two of eight donors, the top clonotype was HLA-C-restricted CMV-specific.

The origin of this receptor is a human donor in good health (CMV status not recorded). Some clones in this sample may be carry-over from other donors' samples. The chain links TRBV7-8 to TRBJ2-2; tentatively, D is TRBD1 (6 bases). The specimen was PBMCs. CDR3 sequence: CASRSIRGRNTGELFF. As DNA, the CDR3 is TGTGCCAGCCGATCGATAAGGGGGAGGAACACCGGGGAGCTGTTTTTT.